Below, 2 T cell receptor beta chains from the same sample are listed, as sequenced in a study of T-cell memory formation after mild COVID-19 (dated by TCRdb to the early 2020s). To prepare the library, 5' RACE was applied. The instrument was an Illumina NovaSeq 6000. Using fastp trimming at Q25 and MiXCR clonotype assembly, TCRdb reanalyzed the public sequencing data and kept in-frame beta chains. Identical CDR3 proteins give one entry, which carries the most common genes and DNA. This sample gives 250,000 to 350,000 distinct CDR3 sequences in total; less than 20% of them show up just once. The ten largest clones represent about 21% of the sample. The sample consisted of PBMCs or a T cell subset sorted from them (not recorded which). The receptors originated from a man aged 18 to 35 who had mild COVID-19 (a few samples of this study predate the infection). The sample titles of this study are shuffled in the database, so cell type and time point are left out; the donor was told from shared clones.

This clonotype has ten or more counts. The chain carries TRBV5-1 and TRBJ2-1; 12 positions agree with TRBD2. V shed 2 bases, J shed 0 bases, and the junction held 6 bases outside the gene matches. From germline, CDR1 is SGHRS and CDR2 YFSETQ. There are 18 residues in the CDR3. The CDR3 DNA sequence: TGCGCCAGCAGCTTAACTAGCGGGGGGTCAAGCTCCTACAATGAGCAGTTCTTC. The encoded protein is CASSLTSGGSSSYNEQFF.

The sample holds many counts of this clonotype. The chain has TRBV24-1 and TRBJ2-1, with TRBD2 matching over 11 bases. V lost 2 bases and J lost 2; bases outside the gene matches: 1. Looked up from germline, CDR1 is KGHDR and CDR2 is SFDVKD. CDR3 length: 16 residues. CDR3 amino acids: CATSDSLAGAYNEQFF. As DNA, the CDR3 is TGTGCCACCAGTGATTCACTAGCGGGAGCCTACAATGAGCAGTTCTTC.